This record looks at one TCR beta chain sequence and its context. What it binds is unknown. Since all of the isolated RNA was reverse transcribed, expressed TCRB transcripts were what got sequenced. Stem cell-like memory T cell samples averaged roughly 1 million immunoSEQ reads each. Only in-frame clones appear in the TCRdb table, and some are missing; sequencing was by immunoSEQ multiplex PCR. The table has approximately 40,000 clones, roughly 50% seen once; the top ten hold 0.2% to 0.3%. The data were taken from a study of beta chain features in type 1 diabetes. Study summary: Healthy donors and patients showed comparable age, gender and cell yields. Examination spanned 100 million to 120 million sorted cells from all samples. Overall study results and limits: There was no resolution here of whether HLA type influences TCRB rearrangement.

This CDR3 has 16 amino acids. CDR1 is MNHEY and CDR2 is SVGAGI in the germline V gene. Trimming took off 2 bases at V and 7 bases at J, with 15 bases between the two ends. The chain has TRBV6-5 and TRBJ1-6; unclear D gene. The sequence derives from a woman aged 25-40 years in good health. The sequencing sample was made of stem cell memory CD4+ T cells from blood. In DNA form, the CDR3 reads TGTGCCAGCAGTTACGTCATCCGGGTTGAAAATTCACCCCTCCACTTT. Its protein is CASSYVIRVENSPLHF.